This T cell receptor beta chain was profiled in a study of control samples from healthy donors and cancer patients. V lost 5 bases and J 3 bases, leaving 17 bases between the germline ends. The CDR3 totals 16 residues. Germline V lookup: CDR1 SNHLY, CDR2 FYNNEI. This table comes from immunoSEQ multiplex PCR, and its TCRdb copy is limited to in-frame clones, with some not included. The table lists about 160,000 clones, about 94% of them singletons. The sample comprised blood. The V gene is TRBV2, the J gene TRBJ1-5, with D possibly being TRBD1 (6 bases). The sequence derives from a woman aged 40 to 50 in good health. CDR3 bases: TGTGCCAGCAGTAACAGGGACCCCAGACACAATCAGCCCCAGCATTTT. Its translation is CASSNRDPRHNQPQHF.